This TCR beta chain comes out of a study of CD8 T cells in ankylosing spondylitis (dated 2017 in TCRdb). The study in broad terms: T cell receptor beta repertoires were profiled in healthy donors and ankylosing spondylitis patients so that disease-linked TCR variants could be found. The whole study cohort included 85 to 120 healthy donors and some 27 ankylosing spondylitis patients. Peripheral blood was sampled, and synovial fluid was additionally collected from ankylosing spondylitis patients.

V ends up 3 bases short and J 5 bases short, with an unmatched junction base count of 16. Taken from the germline V gene (reference sequence), the CDR1 and CDR2 loops are WNHNN and SYGVQD. The CDR3 runs 17 amino acids, cysteine and phenylalanine included. CDR3 DNA is the only sequence kept; it has 51 bases, read in frame from the first base. The investigation overall reported the following: The disease-linked clones had a CD8+ phenotype and were found at relatively low frequencies in peripheral blood. The disease-linked clones were reported to be significantly enriched in matched synovial fluid samples from ankylosing spondylitis patients. Some motif variants were previously reported in synovial fluid and blood of reactive arthritis patients, suggesting common disease-initiation mechanisms. A TCR beta motif made up of several highly homologous amino acid variants appeared to be characteristic of blood from ankylosing spondylitis patients.

Concerning this clonotype: Its target antigen remains unknown. No much larger clonotype is one base removed from it; base qualities were not supplied.

Sequencing relied on an Illumina HiSeq 2500. TCR beta libraries were prepared by quantitative 5'-RACE with molecular barcodes. In the original analysis: To identify disease-linked TCR variants, a new computational method was used, one built on a probabilistic model of VDJ rearrangement. TCRdb's own reprocessing of the public reads used fastp at Q25 and MiXCR and kept productive beta chains. Each record represents a unique CDR3 protein, reported with the most common genes and DNA among its rows. In this record, the V and J calls reflect TCRdb's handling and not the investigators' own analysis. Recorded for this sample are 30,000 to 40,000 distinct CDR3 sequences; about 7% of them occurred a single time. About 11% of the sample comes from the top ten.

The receptor comes from a male donor with ankylosing spondylitis or in good health (not recorded which). Sequencing was performed on blood, either unsorted or a sorted T cell fraction (not recorded which). The chain is assembled from TRBV10-1 and TRBJ2-7, and 7 bases in between align with TRBD2. The CDR3 reads as follows: CASSDSGLAEKENEQYF. The bases are TGCGCCAGCAGTGATAGCGGGCTAGCGGAAAAGGAGAACGAGCAGTACTTC.